This entry lists 28 T cell receptor beta chains sequenced from one sample in a study of T cell responses to AZD1222 COVID-19 vaccine. The assay was immunoSEQ multiplex PCR, and TCRdb's table has in-frame clones only and misses some. This table has more than 85,000 clones, about 87% appearing once. The material sequenced was peripheral blood, taken 28 days after the second AZD1222 dose. These receptors were obtained from an adult who received the AZD1222 COVID-19 vaccine.

J is TRBJ2-1 and V is TRBV27; unclear D gene. This CDR3 is 13 amino acids long. Germline-derived CDR1 and CDR2 are MNHEY and SMNVEV (reference sequence). V lost 6 bases to trimming and J lost 0 bases, with 6 bases between them. The CDR3 reads CASRLSSYNEQFF. CDR3 sequence (DNA): TGTGCCAGCAGGCTCAGCTCCTACAATGAGCAGTTCTTC.

The rearrangement uses TRBV10-3 and TRBJ1-1; TRBD1 might be the D (6 bases). CDR3 length: 14 residues. V lost 0 bases and J lost 6, with 11 bases in between. Germline V gene lookup returns CDR1 ENHRY and CDR2 SYGVKD. CDR3 residues: CAISESRGGPEAFF. DNA for the CDR3: TGTGCCATCAGTGAGTCCCGTGGGGGGCCTGAAGCTTTCTTT.

This chain connects TRBV6-4 to TRBJ1-5; possible D gene TRBD1, 6 bases. In germline, CDR1 is MRHNA, CDR2 SNTAGT. This CDR3 is built from 14 residues. Trimming removed 6 bases from V and 5 bases from J, with 14 bases in between. The CDR3 sequence is CASSQGCRDQPQHF. CDR3 nucleotides: TGTGCCAGCAGCCAGGGGTGTAGAGATCAGCCCCAGCATTTT.

The V call is TRBV5-1, the J call TRBJ2-3; 8 bases match TRBD2. CDR1 is SGHRS, CDR2 YFSETQ, per germline. This CDR3 spans 15 amino acids. Trimming at V came to 2 bases and at J to 5 bases, leaving 7 bases not matched to a gene. CDR3 amino acids: CASSFSGGAQDTQYF. Here the CDR3 DNA reads TGCGCCAGCAGCTTCTCCGGGGGGGCTCAAGATACGCAGTATTTT.

The CDR3 sequence is CAIRGETGTYEQYF. The CDR3 DNA reads TGTGCCATCAGGGGGGAGACGGGGACCTACGAGCAGTACTTC. This chain links TRBV10-3 with TRBJ2-7; D might be TRBD1 or TRBD2, each matching 5 bases. V dropped 6 bases and J dropped 2 bases, with 14 bases sitting between them. The CDR3 spans 14 residues. Germline V lookup: CDR1 ENHRY, CDR2 SYGVKD.

The chain has TRBV13 and TRBJ1-2; 9 bases align to TRBD1. The CDR3 has 14 residues. V lost 4 bases and J lost 6; bases outside the gene matches: 6. CDR1 is PRHDT and CDR2 is FYEKMQ in the germline V gene (reference sequence). CDR3 sequence (DNA): TGTGCCAGCAGCTCACAGGGGGCAGAGAATGGCTACACCTTC. Its translation: CASSSQGAENGYTF.

The chain combines TRBV25-1 with TRBJ2-3; TRBD1 or TRBD2 may be the D gene (5 bases each). Germline CDR1 MGHDK, CDR2 SYGVNS. CDR3 length: 15 residues. V gave up 7 bases and J gave up 2 bases, with 16 bases separating them. CDR3 DNA sequence: TGTGCCAGCACCCGAGGGGCAGCTATCACAGATACGCAGTATTTT. It specifies CASTRGAAITDTQYF.

This clone was picked up one time. The chain joins TRBV10-3 to TRBJ1-2; 8 nucleotides align to TRBD1. V lost 0 bases to trimming and J lost 7 bases; unmatched junction nucleotides: 16. The germline V gene encodes CDR1 ENHRY and CDR2 SYGVKD. The CDR3 runs 18 residues. In nucleotides, the CDR3 is TGTGCCATCAGTGAGTCCTGGGGCAGGGGGCGAACTTCGGGTGGCTACACCTTC. Amino acids: CAISESWGRGRTSGGYTF.

The genes are TRBV2 and TRBJ1-2; D is unclear. CDR1 and CDR2 from the germline V gene are SNHLY and FYNNEI. The ends were cut back, 7 bases at V and 0 bases at J, with 15 bases in the middle. The CDR3 is made up of 15 amino acids. CDR3 DNA sequence: TGTGCCAGCATAACAGCCCGCTTTACTAACTATGGCTACACCTTC. It is translated as CASITARFTNYGYTF.

The rearrangement joins TRBV19 to TRBJ1-3; unclear D gene. The V gene lost 5 bases and the J gene lost 4 bases, with 15 bases spanning the gap. Germline CDR1 reads LNHDA; CDR2 reads SQIVND (reference sequence). The CDR3 contains 15 residues. The CDR3 loop is CASSPGPSGGNTIYF. In DNA, the CDR3 is TGTGCCAGTAGTCCCGGGCCAAGCGGCGGAAACACCATATATTTT. Full variable domain (rest looked up from reference TRBV19 and TRBJ1-3): DGGITQSPKYLFRKEGQNVTLSCEQNLNHDAMYWYRQDPGQGLRLIYYSQIVNDFQKGDIAEGYSVSREKKESFPLTVTSAQKNPTAFYLCASSPGPSGGNTIYFGEGSWLTVV.

The rearrangement uses TRBV6-5 and TRBJ1-6; the D is unclear. The V gene's germline CDR1 is MNHEY and CDR2 SVGAGI. Trimming removed 4 bases at V and 5 bases at J, with 15 bases between. The CDR3 extends over 16 amino acids. Here the CDR3 DNA reads TGTGCCAGCAGTTCGCGGGCAGCCCAAGATAATTCACCCCTCCACTTT. Protein sequence: CASSSRAAQDNSPLHF.

V is TRBV24-1 and J is TRBJ2-1; D is perhaps TRBD1 or TRBD2 (5 bases each). Between the trimmed V and J ends, which lost 4 bases and 0 bases, there was a span of 15 bases. Germline V gives CDR1 KGHDR, CDR2 SFDVKD. This CDR3 is built from 17 residues. The CDR3 protein is CATSDSGTPSSYNEQFF. The DNA for the CDR3 is TGTGCCACCAGTGACTCGGGGACCCCCAGCTCCTACAATGAGCAGTTCTTC.

The V gene is TRBV7-2, the J gene TRBJ2-5; D might be TRBD1 (6 bases). The CDR3 sequence is 14 residues long. Germline CDR1 and CDR2: SGHTA and FQGNSA. The V and J ends lost 1 base and 2 bases respectively, with 8 bases between them. Here the CDR3 DNA reads TGTGCCAGCAGCTTAGGCAGGGGACAAGAGACCCAGTACTTC. It is translated as CASSLGRGQETQYF.

This chain connects TRBV28 to TRBJ1-2; D is uncertain. V lost 2 bases and J 4 bases, leaving 5 bases between the germline ends. Germline V gene lookup returns CDR1 MDHEN and CDR2 SYDVKM. The CDR3 covers 12 residues. The CDR3 coding sequence is TGTGCCAGCAGTTTAGCGCGCTATGGCTACACCTTC. Residues: CASSLARYGYTF.

The V call is TRBV6-4, the J call TRBJ2-3, with 10 nucleotides matching TRBD2. This CDR3 region has 16 residues. The germline CDR1 and CDR2 sequences are MRHNA and SNTAGT. V shed 5 bases and J 2 bases; nucleotides not matched to a gene: 7. Written as DNA, the CDR3 is TGTGCCAGCAGTACTCTAGCGGGGGCCGACACAGATACGCAGTATTTT. Its protein is CASSTLAGADTDTQYF.

The V call is TRBV27, the J call TRBJ1-6, with D possibly being TRBD1 (5 bases). The germline CDR1 and CDR2 sequences are MNHEY and SMNVEV (reference sequence). Trimming took 5 bases from V and 3 from J, leaving 11 bases between them. The CDR3 totals 15 residues. The CDR3 DNA is TGTGCCAGCAGTGCACAAGACAGCTATAATTCACCCCTCCACTTT. Protein sequence: CASSAQDSYNSPLHF.

The DNA of the CDR3 is TGTGCCACCACCAAACAGGGGACCCTCCACCAAGAGACCCAGTACTTC. Translating it yields CATTKQGTLHQETQYF. The chain links TRBV19 to TRBJ2-5; 7 bases agree with TRBD1. The germline CDR1 and CDR2 sequences are LNHDA and SQIVND (reference sequence). This CDR3 is built from 16 residues. The junction had 14 bases not matched to a gene; V was cut back by 10 bases and J by 0 bases.

The chain recombines TRBV5-1 with TRBJ1-3; unclear D gene. Germline lookup yields CDR1 SGHRS and CDR2 YFSETQ. The length of the CDR3 is 15 residues. Trimming left V 0 bases short and J 2 bases short, with 9 bases between. The CDR3 nucleotides are TGCGCCAGCAGCTTGGGTATTGCGGCTGGAAACACCATATATTTT. It is translated as CASSLGIAAGNTIYF.

A word on this clone: Relative to the germline gene, one junction end is altered; a read error may explain this. The chain combines TRBV15 with TRBJ1-5, with D uncertain. The CDR3 contains 13 residues. Germline V CDR1 and CDR2: LNHNV, YYDKDF (reference sequence). CDR3 region: CATSPDRNQPQHF. The CDR3 region has the DNA TGTGCCACCAGCCCGGACCGCAACCAGCCCCAGCATTTT.

The chain couples TRBV19 to TRBJ2-3, with TRBD1 identical over 12 bases. This CDR3 region has 17 residues. The V gene end was trimmed by 10 bases and the J gene end by 4 bases; junction bases not matched to a gene: 15. CDR1 is LNHDA, CDR2 SQIVND, per germline (reference sequence). CDR3 DNA sequence: TGTGCCACCCGGGACAGGGGGCGCGGGGCCGTTGCAGATACGCAGTATTTT. Protein product: CATRDRGRGAVADTQYF.

The rearrangement uses TRBV9 and TRBJ2-1; 12 bases line up with TRBD1. J gave up 6 bases and V 2 bases, and 3 bases lay outside the gene matches. The V gene's germline CDR1 is SGDLS and CDR2 YYNGEE. This CDR3 comprises 15 residues. The CDR3: CASSVSGQGANEQFF. The CDR3, as DNA: TGTGCCAGCAGCGTCTCGGGACAGGGGGCCAATGAGCAGTTCTTC.

The DNA of the CDR3 is TGCGCCAGCAGCTCTGGACAGCCCCAAGAGACCCAGTACTTC. Translating it yields CASSSGQPQETQYF. V gene TRBV5-1 combines with J gene TRBJ2-5; the D gene is possibly TRBD1 (6 bases). CDR3 size: 14 residues. Germline V CDR1 and CDR2: SGHRS, YFSETQ. The ends were cut back, 3 bases at V and 1 base at J, with 10 bases in the middle. The variable domain in full, with the rest retrieved from reference TRBV5-1 and TRBJ2-5, is KAGVTQTPRYLIKTRGQQVTLSCSPISGHRSVSWYQQTPGQGLQFLFEYFSETQRNKGNFPGRFSGRQFSNSRSEMNVSTLELGDSALYLCASSSGQPQETQYFGPGTRLLVL.

The J gene is TRBJ2-1, the V gene TRBV3-1 (or the pseudogene TRBV3-2), with 8 bases that match TRBD1. From germline, CDR1 is LGHDT and CDR2 YNNKEL (reference sequence). This CDR3 is built from 17 residues. The trim removed 2 bases at V and 0 bases at J, leaving 6 bases unmatched. This chain's CDR3 is CASSQLPGQASYNEQFF. The CDR3 region has the DNA TGTGCCAGCAGCCAACTTCCGGGACAGGCCTCCTACAATGAGCAGTTCTTC.

This clone occurred once. The genes are TRBV30 and TRBJ2-1, with D possibly being TRBD1 or TRBD2 (5 bases each). CDR1 is GTSNPN and CDR2 is SVGIG in the germline V gene (reference sequence). V gave up 1 base and J gave up 9 bases, with 10 bases separating them. This CDR3 comprises 12 residues. The CDR3 spells CAWSAGTGEQFF. The CDR3 DNA sequence: TGTGCCTGGAGTGCCGGGACCGGTGAGCAGTTCTTC.

The chain links TRBV18 to TRBJ2-7, with 8 positions matching TRBD1. CDR1 is KGHSH, CDR2 LQKENI, per germline. There are 16 residues in the CDR3. V lost 2 bases, J lost 6 bases, and 12 bases stayed unmatched. The CDR3 bases are TGTGCCAGCTCACCAGCCGCCGGACAGGGTAGGGGCGAGCAGTACTTC. Amino acids: CASSPAAGQGRGEQYF.

The J gene is TRBJ1-2, the V gene TRBV21-1. TRBV21-1 is a pseudogene segment. The CDR3 loop spans 12 amino acids. CDR3 coding DNA: TGTGCCAGCACCGACGGTAACTATGGCTACACCTTC. Encoded protein: CASTDGNYGYTF.

This clone occurred once. J is TRBJ2-7 and V is TRBV27; 14 bases line up with TRBD2. The CDR3 is 14 amino acids. The germline V gene encodes CDR1 MNHEY and CDR2 SMNVEV (reference sequence). Trimming removed 3 bases from V and 12 bases from J; junction bases left unmatched: 7. CDR3 nucleotide sequence: TGTGCCAGCAGTTTGGCGGGACTAGCGGGAGTGCGGTACTTC. It translates to CASSLAGLAGVRYF.

The chain links TRBV11-2 to TRBJ2-1; the match to TRBD2 covers 10 bases. Germline CDR1 SGHAT, CDR2 FQNNGV. This CDR3 is built from 17 residues. With 3 bases clipped from V and 0 bases from J, the junction kept 5 bases outside the gene matches. Here the CDR3 reads CASSFGAGGPSYNEQFF. The CDR3, as DNA: TGTGCCAGCAGCTTCGGAGCGGGGGGGCCCTCCTACAATGAGCAGTTCTTC.